These 18 T cell receptor beta chains came from one sample sequenced in a study of Ad26.COV2.S vaccination and SARS-CoV-2 variants. Treatment meaning: 15 to 20 received Ad26.COV2.S at low or high dose, single or two shots; about 5 received placebo; per-sample allocation not given. Day 63 after the first injection of vaccine or placebo was the sampling time. Assay: immunoSEQ multiplex PCR; the TCRdb copy retains only in-frame clones and omits some. The sample holds around 420,000 clones, roughly 88% seen once. Sequenced material: peripheral blood, taken in a trial of Ad26.COV2.S vaccine versus placebo. The source is a person between 18 and 65 years old who received the Ad26.COV2.S COVID-19 vaccine or a placebo.

This clone was seen a single time. V usage is TRBV5-1 and J usage is TRBJ2-7, with D perhaps matching TRBD1 or TRBD2 (5 bases each). This CDR3 comprises 13 residues. With 2 bases removed from V and 3 bases from J, the gap between germline ends came to 9 bases. The germline V gene encodes CDR1 SGHRS and CDR2 YFSETQ. In nucleotides, the CDR3 is TGCGCCAGCAGCTTCCGGGACGGCTACGAGCAGTACTTC. Protein sequence: CASSFRDGYEQYF.

V and J are TRBV7-8 and TRBJ1-2; no firm D call. This CDR3 has 17 amino acids. Trimming took off 2 bases at V and 0 bases at J, with 16 bases between the two ends. Germline values: CDR1 SGHVS, CDR2 FQNEAQ. CDR3 region: CASSLLGESLANYGYTF. CDR3 sequence (DNA): TGTGCCAGCAGCTTATTAGGAGAGTCGTTAGCTAACTATGGCTACACCTTC.

The chain carries TRBV3-1 (or the pseudogene TRBV3-2) and TRBJ1-2; maybe TRBD1 (5 bases). With 4 bases removed from V and 6 bases from J, the gap between germline ends came to 6 bases. Germline V CDR1 and CDR2: LGHDT, YNNKEL (reference sequence). The CDR3 covers 11 residues. This CDR3 is CASSPGHGYTF. The CDR3 DNA is TGTGCCAGCAGCCCAGGGCATGGCTACACCTTC.

Details on this clone: At one of its ends the junction is not consistent with the germline gene, which may arise from a read error. V usage is TRBV7-9 and J usage is TRBJ2-2, with D perhaps TRBD2 (6 bases). The CDR3 loop spans 14 amino acids. Germline CDR1 reads SEHNR; CDR2 reads FQNEAQ (reference sequence). CDR3 sequence: CASSSTNGGGKLFF. The CDR3 coding sequence is TGTGCCAGCAGCTCCACGAACGGTGGCGGGAAGCTGTTTTTT.

The gene calls are TRBV6-6 and TRBJ1-3; D is perhaps TRBD1 (5 bases). This CDR3 region has 17 residues. V lost 5 bases to trimming and J lost 4 bases, with 21 bases between them. Germline V gene data show CDR1 as MNHNY and CDR2 as SVGAGI (reference sequence). The CDR3 bases are TGTGCCAGCAGTCTGGGGACCAGGGCGGAACTAGGAAACACCATATATTTT. Translation gives CASSLGTRAELGNTIYF.

CDR3 region: CASSLSQVNTGELFF. CDR3 DNA sequence: TGTGCCAGCAGCTTGAGTCAGGTTAACACCGGGGAGCTGTTTTTT. This chain joins TRBV5-6 and TRBJ2-2; D not resolved. The V gene lost 1 base and the J gene lost 2 bases, with 9 bases spanning the gap. CDR3 length: 15 residues. CDR1 and CDR2 (germline): SGHDT, YYEEEE.

The chain employs TRBV12-3 or TRBV12-4 and TRBJ2-3, with TRBD2 matching over 7 bases. The CDR3 totals 13 residues. V dropped 7 bases and J dropped 10; count of bases not matched to a gene: 11. CDR3 DNA sequence: TGTGCCAGCAACCGTGGGAGGGGCGAGGCGCAGTATTTT. This gives the protein CASNRGRGEAQYF.

CDR3 residues: CASSQGTPWGDEQYF. Written as DNA, the CDR3 is TGCGCCAGCAGCCAAGGGACACCCTGGGGCGACGAGCAGTACTTC. The chain uses TRBV4-3 and TRBJ2-7; perhaps TRBD1 as D (5 bases). The germline V gene has CDR1 LGHNA and CDR2 YSLEER. The CDR3 length is 15 residues. With 1 base removed from V and 5 bases from J, the gap between germline ends came to 15 bases.

V is TRBV9 and J is TRBJ1-5, with D unclear. V was trimmed by 0 bases and J by 7 bases, leaving 11 bases between them. The CDR3 is made up of 14 amino acids. The V gene's germline CDR1 is SGDLS and CDR2 YYNGEE. CDR3 coding DNA: TGTGCCAGCAGCGTAGAGATTGAGGGACAGCCCCAGCATTTT. As protein: CASSVEIEGQPQHF.

About this clone itself: Other DNA sequences within the sample encode an identical CDR3. This chain connects TRBV30 to TRBJ2-5; 8 nucleotides align to TRBD2. The V gene's germline CDR1 is GTSNPN and CDR2 SVGIG (reference sequence). J was trimmed by 5 bases and V by 2 bases; bases with no gene match: 4. This CDR3 has 13 amino acids. This chain's CDR3 is CAWSRGGRETQYF. Written as DNA, the CDR3 is TGTGCCTGGAGTCGGGGGGGCCGGGAGACCCAGTACTTC.

This clone was observed a few times. The chain employs TRBV19 and TRBJ1-5, with no clear D. The germline V gene has CDR1 LNHDA and CDR2 SQIVND (reference sequence). The CDR3 contains 15 residues. V dropped 0 bases and J dropped 11 bases, with 17 bases sitting between them. CDR3 region: CASSIDWNRETAQHF. In DNA, the CDR3 is TGTGCCAGTAGTATAGATTGGAACAGAGAGACGGCCCAGCATTTT. Variable domain in full (rest from reference TRBV19 and TRBJ1-5): DGGITQSPKYLFRKEGQNVTLSCEQNLNHDAMYWYRQDPGQGLRLIYYSQIVNDFQKGDIAEGYSVSREKKESFPLTVTSAQKNPTAFYLCASSIDWNRETAQHFGDGTRLSIL.

The V call is TRBV6-4, the J call TRBJ1-1; D is ambiguous. This CDR3 has 13 amino acids. Germline values: CDR1 MRHNA, CDR2 SNTAGT. V was clipped by 6 bases and J by 0 bases, with 8 bases between them. The CDR3 DNA follows: TGTGCCAGCAGCAGTGGGGTGAACACTGAAGCTTTCTTT. It encodes CASSSGVNTEAFF.

This clone has only a few counts. The chain carries TRBV7-9 and TRBJ1-1, with unresolved D. Deletions cut 5 bases from V and 8 bases from J, with 6 bases between. CDR1 is SEHNR and CDR2 is FQNEAQ in the germline V gene (reference sequence). This CDR3 has 10 residues. CDR3 amino acids: CASSHREAFF. The CDR3 DNA sequence: TGTGCCAGCAGCCACCGGGAAGCTTTCTTT.

This clone has only a few counts. The chain employs TRBV4-2 and TRBJ2-1, with 9 bases identical to TRBD2. CDR1 and CDR2 (germline): LGHNA, YNFKEQ. V lost 0 bases and J lost 7; bases outside the gene matches: 22. The CDR3 contains 21 residues. In DNA, the CDR3 is TGTGCCAGCAGCCAAGAAACCCTCGTTAACGGTATGGCGGGGGGGGAGAATGAGCAGTTCTTC. It translates to CASSQETLVNGMAGGENEQFF.

The V call is TRBV9, the J call TRBJ2-3; possibly TRBD1 for D (5 bases). CDR1 SGDLS and CDR2 YYNGEE come from the germline V gene. V was shortened by 0 bases and J by 2 bases, with 10 bases between the two germline ends. This CDR3 has 15 residues. CDR3 protein: CASSVVGRDTDTQYF. CDR3 nucleotide sequence: TGTGCCAGCAGCGTAGTGGGCAGGGACACAGATACGCAGTATTTT.

The chain employs TRBV3-1 (or the pseudogene TRBV3-2) and TRBJ2-3, with 14 bases identical to TRBD2. The trim removed 2 bases at V and 14 bases at J, leaving 15 bases unmatched. This CDR3 has 17 amino acids. The germline V gene encodes CDR1 LGHDT and CDR2 YNNKEL (reference sequence). CDR3 bases: TGTGCCAGCAGCCAATCCCCGCGGAGACTAGCGGGGGGGGTGGGGTATTTT. Translating it yields CASSQSPRRLAGGVGYF.

The chain's CDR3 is CASSLWQGVGTQYF. DNA for the CDR3: TGTGCCAGCAGCTTGTGGCAGGGGGTGGGGACCCAGTACTTC. The chain carries TRBV5-4 and TRBJ2-5; TRBD1 aligns across 7 bases. The CDR3 runs to 14 residues. Germline trimming cut 1 base from V and 7 bases from J; bases unmatched to any gene: 7. The germline V gene encodes CDR1 SGHNT and CDR2 YYREEE (reference sequence).

The rearrangement links TRBV11-2 to TRBJ1-1; D is perhaps TRBD1 (6 bases). Germline CDR1 and CDR2: SGHAT and FQNNGV. V was shortened by 1 base and J by 11 bases, with 23 bases between the two germline ends. This CDR3 spans 16 amino acids. Here the CDR3 DNA reads TGTGCCAGCAGCTTAGGGCGCCCTCGGCTACAGGGATTGGCTTTCTTT. It translates to CASSLGRPRLQGLAFF.